These 9 T cell receptor beta chains came from one sample sequenced in a study of T-cell memory formation after mild COVID-19. TCRdb itself ran the 5' RACE reads through MiXCR, one entry per CDR3 protein. Of 190,000 or so distinct CDR3 sequences in the sample, around 21% were seen once. The specimen sequenced was PBMCs or a T cell subset sorted from them (not recorded which). Receptor source: an adult woman who had mild COVID-19 (a few samples of this study predate the infection). Cell type and time point are not known.

The CDR3 protein is CASSYWGLGGGDGANVLTF. The CDR3 nucleotides are TGTGCCAGCAGTTACTGGGGCCTAGGAGGGGGCGACGGGGCCAACGTCCTGACTTTC. The chain joins TRBV6-2 or TRBV6-3 to TRBJ2-6; perhaps TRBD1 as D (7 bases). CDR1 is MNHEY, CDR2 SVGEGT, per germline. There are 19 residues in the CDR3. Trimming pared 1 base from V and 4 bases from J, leaving 20 bases between.

The sample holds a few counts of this clonotype. The rearrangement joins TRBV7-2 to TRBJ2-3; perhaps TRBD2 as D (6 bases). Germline values: CDR1 SGHTA, CDR2 FQGNSA. The CDR3 consists of 14 residues. The V end lost 3 bases, the J end lost 3 bases, and 10 bases lay between the germline ends. The CDR3 sequence is CASSFLGGTDTQYF. The CDR3 DNA follows: TGTGCCAGCAGCTTTCTCGGAGGGACAGATACGCAGTATTTT.

This clonotype was seen more than once but under ten times. V and J are TRBV7-9 and TRBJ1-6; D not certain. The CDR3 covers 17 residues. Trimming took off 6 bases at V and 0 bases at J, with 15 bases between the two ends. Looked up from germline, CDR1 is SEHNR and CDR2 is FQNEAQ (reference sequence). The CDR3 here is CASSILNPSSYNSPLHF. The DNA for the CDR3 is TGTGCCAGCAGTATTCTGAACCCGAGCTCCTATAATTCACCCCTCCACTTT.

This clonotype was counted a few times. The rearrangement joins TRBV5-1 to TRBJ1-2; 7 nucleotides match TRBD1. Looked up from germline, CDR1 is SGHRS and CDR2 is YFSETQ. V gave up 3 bases and J gave up 4 bases; unmatched junction bases: 12. There are 16 residues in the CDR3. DNA of the CDR3: TGCGCCAGCAGCTCAGCGAAGGACAGGCCCTCCTATGGCTACACCTTC. Protein sequence: CASSSAKDRPSYGYTF.

V gene TRBV5-1 combines with J gene TRBJ2-7, with 14 bases lining up with TRBD2. The CDR3 is made up of 15 amino acids. The germline gives CDR1 SGHRS, CDR2 YFSETQ. V gave up 4 bases and J gave up 7 bases; unmatched junction bases: 7. This CDR3 reads CASSPGTSGGEEQYF. DNA for the CDR3: TGCGCCAGCAGCCCCGGGACTAGCGGGGGTGAGGAGCAGTACTTC.

This rearrangement joins TRBV2 to TRBJ2-2; D possibly corresponds to TRBD1 (7 bases). V dropped 8 bases and J dropped 3 bases, with 22 bases sitting between them. The CDR3 runs 17 residues. Germline V gene sequence: CDR1 SNHLY, CDR2 FYNNEI. The CDR3 sequence is CASLSMGQGGYTGELFF. The DNA for the CDR3 is TGTGCCAGCCTATCAATGGGGCAGGGGGGATACACCGGGGAGCTGTTTTTT. The full variable domain, completed using reference TRBV2 and TRBJ2-2, is EPEVTQTPSHQVTQMGQEVILRCVPISNHLYFYWYRQILGQKVEFLVSFYNNEISEKSEIFDDQFSVERPDGSNFTLKIRSTKLEDSAMYFCASLSMGQGGYTGELFFGEGSRLTVL.

A few counts support this clonotype. The chain employs TRBV7-9 and TRBJ1-4, with 7 bases lining up with TRBD1. Germline CDR1 reads SEHNR; CDR2 reads FQNEAQ (reference sequence). After removal of 2 bases from V and 5 bases from J, the junction contained 5 bases not matched to a gene. The CDR3 is 15 residues long. CDR3: CASSLTTGKNEKLFF. CDR3 DNA sequence: TGTGCCAGCAGCTTAACGACAGGGAAAAATGAAAAACTGTTTTTT.

The V and J genes are TRBV27 and TRBJ2-1; tentatively, D is TRBD2 (5 bases). Trimming took off 3 bases at V and 9 bases at J, with 9 bases between the two ends. CDR3 size: 12 residues. In germline, CDR1 is MNHEY, CDR2 SMNVEV (reference sequence). In DNA form, the CDR3 reads TGTGCCAGCAGTTTTCAAGGGAGTGAGCAGTTCTTC. Amino acid sequence: CASSFQGSEQFF.

This clonotype was detected only a few times. The V and J genes are TRBV12-3 or TRBV12-4 and TRBJ2-4; D possibly corresponds to TRBD1 (5 bases). V was shortened by 7 bases and J by 6 bases, with 16 bases between the two germline ends. The CDR3 is 14 amino acids. CDR3 amino acids: CASMPQDALNIQYF. CDR3 nucleotides: TGTGCCAGCATGCCACAGGACGCTTTAAACATTCAGTACTTC.